The T cell receptor beta chain described here comes from a study of T cell responses to AZD1222 COVID-19 vaccine. Study-level findings and limits: Spike-specific TCRs gained breadth and depth after people received two AZD1222 doses. Nearly half of the spike-specific TCRs reportedly recognize variant regions that carry no mutations. Seropositive at baseline were only six or seven AZD1222 recipients.

Only in-frame clones appear in the TCRdb table, and some are missing; sequencing was by immunoSEQ multiplex PCR. The sample contains approximately 210,000 clones, around 94% of which appear only once. On this clone: What it binds is unknown.

The receptor comes from an adult who received the MenACWY meningococcal vaccine as a control. The sequencing here drew on peripheral blood, taken 28 days after the second dose of the MenACWY control vaccine.

CDR3 region: CASSSGEGATGELFF. The CDR3 DNA reads TGCGCCAGCAGCTCTGGCGAGGGGGCGACCGGGGAGCTGTTTTTT. V usage is TRBV5-1 and J usage is TRBJ2-2, with 7 bases matching TRBD1. Germline V gene sequence: CDR1 SGHRS, CDR2 YFSETQ. This CDR3 is built from 15 residues. Germline trimming cut 3 bases from V and 5 bases from J; bases unmatched to any gene: 7.